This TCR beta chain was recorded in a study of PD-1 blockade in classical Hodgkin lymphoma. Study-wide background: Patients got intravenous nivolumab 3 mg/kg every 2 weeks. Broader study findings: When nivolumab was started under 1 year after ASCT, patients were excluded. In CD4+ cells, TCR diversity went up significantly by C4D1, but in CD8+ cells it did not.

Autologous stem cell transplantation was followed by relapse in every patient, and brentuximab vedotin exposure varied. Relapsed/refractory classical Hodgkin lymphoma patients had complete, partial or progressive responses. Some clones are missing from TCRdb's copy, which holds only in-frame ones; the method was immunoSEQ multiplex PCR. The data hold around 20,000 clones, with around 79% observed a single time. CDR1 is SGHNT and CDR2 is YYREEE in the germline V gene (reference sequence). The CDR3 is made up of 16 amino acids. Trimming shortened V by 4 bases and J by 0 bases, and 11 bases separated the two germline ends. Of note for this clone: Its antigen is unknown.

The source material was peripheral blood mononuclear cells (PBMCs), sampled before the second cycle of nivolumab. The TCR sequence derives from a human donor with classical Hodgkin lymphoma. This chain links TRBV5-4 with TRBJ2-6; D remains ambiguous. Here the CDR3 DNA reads TGTGCCAGCAGCCTCGGGCCCCTCTCTGGGGCCAACGTCCTGACTTTC. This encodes CASSLGPLSGANVLTF.